Below, one T cell receptor beta chain is given with its context. Trimming cost V 8 bases and J 5 bases, with 13 bases left between them. This CDR3 is built from 12 residues. The germline CDR1 and CDR2 sequences are SGDLS and YYNGEE. Original processing methods: Estimates of nucleated cell counts were drawn from the amplification of reference gene primers. Sequenced by immunoSEQ multiplex PCR; TCRdb stores in-frame clones only, minus some. V and J calls and clone size are given by that table; D and trimming were obtained from the DNA. The sample includes roughly 180,000 clones, roughly nine tenths seen only once; the top ten take 20% to 25%. This record comes from a study of blood T cell repertoires in COVID-19. Looking at the study overall: The origin of the acute and convalescent COVID-19 samples was the United States, Italy and Spain. Sample material is recorded as cDNA or gDNA derived from T cells, B-cell-depleted T cells, or PBMCs.

The TCR originated in a man aged 65 to 85 with active or convalescent COVID-19. The V call is TRBV9, the J call TRBJ1-2, with D tentatively TRBD1 (5 bases). The sequencing input was peripheral blood. The CDR3 is CASKRGGYGYTF. Written as DNA, the CDR3 is TGTGCCAGTAAGCGCGGGGGGTATGGCTACACCTTC.